This entry lists 32 T cell receptor beta chains sequenced from one sample in a study of monozygotic twins with inflammatory bowel disease. Each CDR3 protein gets one entry in TCRdb, which reprocessed the 5' RACE reads and gives no DNA. Its listing shows about 420,000 distinct CDR3 sequences. Specimen: blood. Receptors were obtained from a human donor with ulcerative colitis or Crohn's disease, or a healthy co-twin of an affected twin (not recorded which).

V is TRBV5-1 and J is TRBJ2-5; without DNA, the TCRdb call of TRBD1 cannot be checked. The CDR3 contains 14 residues. Germline values: CDR1 SGHRS, CDR2 YFSETQ. The CDR3 is CASSSWTGEETQYF.

This chain joins TRBV12-5 and TRBJ2-5; the D gene TCRdb calls, TRBD2, cannot be checked with no DNA. The CDR3 is made up of 16 amino acids. CDR1 and CDR2 (germline): LGHNT, FRNRAP. The CDR3 region is CASGLAGGLKAETQYF.

This rearrangement joins TRBV3-1 to TRBJ1-5. In germline, CDR1 is LGHDT, CDR2 YNNKEL (reference sequence). The CDR3 spans 15 residues. CDR3 region: CASSQDLVGNQPQHF.

V is TRBV12-3 or TRBV12-4 and J is TRBJ1-2; TCRdb's D call of TRBD1 is untestable without DNA. This CDR3 is built from 15 residues. CDR3: CASSSQGDPYYGYTF.

The chain links TRBV20-1 to TRBJ2-3; the D call of TRBD1 rests on TCRdb alone, since no DNA is present to check it. Germline V CDR1 and CDR2: DFQATT, SNEGSKA (reference sequence). CDR3 length: 14 residues. Here the CDR3 reads CSARLPGRPDTQYF.

The chain links TRBV27 to TRBJ2-7; as DNA is missing, the TRBD2 call by TCRdb cannot be tested. The germline gives CDR1 MNHEY, CDR2 SMNVEV (reference sequence). The CDR3 runs to 15 residues. This CDR3 reads CASSFTGGLSYEQYF.

V usage is TRBV20-1 and J usage is TRBJ2-1; lacking DNA, the TRBD1 call made by TCRdb goes unchecked. Germline V gives CDR1 DFQATT, CDR2 SNEGSKA (reference sequence). The CDR3 has 14 residues. CDR3: CSASTGSLYNEQFF.

V gene TRBV7-2 combines with J gene TRBJ1-6. Germline loops: CDR1 SGHTA, CDR2 FQGNSA. The CDR3 is 12 amino acids. CDR3 protein: CASSFMGFTLHF.

The chain links TRBV6-5 to TRBJ1-2; the TRBD1 assignment by TCRdb is unverifiable without DNA. CDR1 and CDR2 from the germline V gene are MNHEY and SVGAGI. The CDR3 sequence is 15 residues long. The CDR3: CASSYGHDSNYGYTF.

This sequence joins TRBV20-1 and TRBJ2-7; with no DNA, the TCRdb D assignment of TRBD1 cannot be verified. CDR3 length equals 15 residues. CDR1 is DFQATT, CDR2 SNEGSKA, per germline (reference sequence). The CDR3: CSAPRDSFRGNWQYF.

This chain connects TRBV6-2 or TRBV6-3 to TRBJ1-2. Germline CDR1 MNHEY, CDR2 SVGEGT. The CDR3 loop spans 18 amino acids. This CDR3 is CASSYSLHSSGRQQGYTF.

The chain couples TRBV5-1 to TRBJ2-7; the D gene TCRdb calls, TRBD2, cannot be checked with no DNA. The CDR3 is made up of 17 amino acids. The germline CDR1 and CDR2 sequences are SGHRS and YFSETQ. Here the CDR3 reads CASSFRGSGRGSYEQYF.

V usage is TRBV19 and J usage is TRBJ2-7; TCRdb lists TRBD1, though no DNA is available to test this call. The CDR3 sequence is 15 residues long. Germline CDR1 and CDR2: LNHDA and SQIVND (reference sequence). This chain's CDR3 is CASSIRTGGAHEQYF.

The chain joins TRBV6-1 to TRBJ1-1. The CDR3 is made up of 15 amino acids. Germline loops: CDR1 MNHNS, CDR2 SASEGT. The CDR3 spells CASSEAPSTRAEAFF.

The chain recombines TRBV7-9 with TRBJ1-1; TCRdb proposes TRBD1, but this gene call is untestable without DNA. CDR3 length: 19 residues. Germline CDR1 SEHNR, CDR2 FQNEAQ (reference sequence). The CDR3 sequence: CASSSPPGQGFRMNTEAFF.

This chain uses TRBV7-2 with TRBJ1-2. This CDR3 region has 14 residues. Germline CDR1 is SGHTA and CDR2 is FQGNSA. The chain's CDR3 is CASSSSPGGDGYTF.

The V gene is TRBV30, the J gene TRBJ1-5. Per germline, CDR1 GTSNPN and CDR2 SVGIG (reference sequence). The CDR3 totals 13 residues. The CDR3 sequence: CAWTLGLDQPQHF.

V usage is TRBV7-3 and J usage is TRBJ2-7; no DNA is available, so the TRBD1 call from TCRdb remains unchecked. Germline values: CDR1 SGHTA, CDR2 FQGTGA. The CDR3 covers 15 residues. The CDR3 loop is CASSEAGALGNEQYF.

The chain uses TRBV27 and TRBJ1-6; TCRdb picks TRBD1, but there is no DNA to check that call. CDR1 MNHEY and CDR2 SMNVEV come from the germline V gene (reference sequence). CDR3 size: 14 residues. The CDR3 spells CASSLPGQQLTLHF.

The rearrangement uses TRBV20-1 and TRBJ2-5; TCRdb names TRBD2, which stays unverified in the absence of DNA. The CDR3 extends over 13 amino acids. CDR1 and CDR2 (germline): DFQATT, SNEGSKA (reference sequence). The CDR3 sequence: CSAPREGGETQYF.

The chain carries TRBV5-6 and TRBJ1-2; the TRBD1 assignment by TCRdb is unverifiable without DNA. Germline V lookup: CDR1 SGHDT, CDR2 YYEEEE. The CDR3 is 16 amino acids. The CDR3 sequence: CASSPPGRVSFYGYTF. Based on the CDR3 plus reference TRBV5-6 and TRBJ1-2, the full variable domain is DAGVTQSPTHLIKTRGQQVTLRCSPKSGHDTVSWYQQALGQGPQFIFQYYEEEERQRGNFPDRFSGHQFPNYSSELNVNALLLGDSALYLCASSPPGRVSFYGYTFGSGTRLTVV.

This rearrangement joins TRBV10-3 to TRBJ2-7. Germline V gene lookup returns CDR1 ENHRY and CDR2 SYGVKD. The CDR3 runs to 13 residues. The CDR3: CAISGSEPYEQYF.

The chain recombines TRBV5-1 with TRBJ2-1; with no DNA, the TCRdb D assignment of TRBD2 cannot be verified. Germline V gene lookup returns CDR1 SGHRS and CDR2 YFSETQ. The CDR3 is 17 residues long. The CDR3 protein is CASSLLGAPSSYNEQFF.

The chain links TRBV12-3 or TRBV12-4 to TRBJ1-2; TCRdb selects TRBD1, and the lack of DNA leaves this call unchecked. CDR3 length: 14 amino acids. CDR3 residues: CASSPGRIRYGYTF.

CDR3 loop: CASRGQGGNQPQHF. The chain uses TRBV27 and TRBJ1-5; lacking DNA, the TRBD1 call made by TCRdb goes unchecked. CDR1 and CDR2 from the germline V gene are MNHEY and SMNVEV (reference sequence). The CDR3 is made up of 14 amino acids.

The rearrangement links TRBV5-1 to TRBJ2-7; without DNA, the TCRdb call of TRBD1 cannot be checked. This CDR3 region has 16 residues. Germline CDR1 is SGHRS and CDR2 is YFSETQ. The CDR3 sequence is CASSFSFLGQTYEQYF.

This chain connects TRBV9 to TRBJ2-1; the D call from TCRdb, TRBD2, cannot be confirmed without DNA. Germline-derived CDR1 and CDR2 are SGDLS and YYNGEE. CDR3 length: 18 residues. The CDR3 protein is CASSARLAGGSSDNEQFF.

The chain is built from TRBV30 and TRBJ2-1. The CDR3 has 11 amino acids. Germline V gives CDR1 GTSNPN, CDR2 SVGIG (reference sequence). CDR3 region: CAWSASSEQFF.

This chain joins TRBV10-3 and TRBJ1-1. The CDR3 spans 13 residues. The germline CDR1 and CDR2 sequences are ENHRY and SYGVKD. The CDR3 sequence: CAISVQGTTEAFF.

J is TRBJ2-7 and V is TRBV21-1; the D gene TCRdb calls, TRBD1, cannot be checked with no DNA. TRBV21-1 represents a pseudogene. The CDR3 consists of 15 residues. The CDR3 protein is CASSTTGGLYHEQYF.

The chain's CDR3 is CSARINPGELFF. This chain links TRBV20-1 with TRBJ2-2. Germline V gene sequence: CDR1 DFQATT, CDR2 SNEGSKA (reference sequence). CDR3 length equals 12 residues.

V usage is TRBV7-9 and J usage is TRBJ2-2; the TRBD1 assignment by TCRdb is unverifiable without DNA. The V gene's germline CDR1 is SEHNR and CDR2 FQNEAQ (reference sequence). This CDR3 is built from 14 residues. The CDR3 loop reads CATPLQGLAGELFF. The whole variable domain, remainder taken from reference TRBV7-9 and TRBJ2-2, is DTGVSQNPRHKITKRGQNVTFRCDPISEHNRLYWYRQTLGQGPEFLTYFQNEAQLEKSRLLSDRFSAERPKGSFSTLEIQRTEQGDSAMYLCATPLQGLAGELFFGEGSRLTVL.